This paragraph reports one T cell receptor (beta chain). Its antigen is unidentified. This CDR3 has 15 amino acids. The trim removed 4 bases at V and 2 bases at J, leaving 7 bases unmatched. Germline CDR1 reads SGHTA; CDR2 reads FQGNSA. Vbeta (60) and Jbeta (13) primers were used in the PCR. TCRdb's copy holds only in-frame clones and misses some; the assay was immunoSEQ multiplex PCR. The table lists about 93,000 clones, around 80% of them singletons. These data are taken from a study of cytomegalovirus exposure and HLA in healthy donors. Findings and limits, study-wide: What was likely a sequencing artifact was a cluster of highly shared sequence variants. The study had only CMV serostatus as immune exposure information. A later analysis reportedly identified an Asian-associated ancestry cluster as carrying fewer N-insertions than the approximately 640-donor mean. Indistinguishable V segments, including TRBV6-2 and TRBV6-3, were excluded.

This sequence joins TRBV7-2 and TRBJ2-7, with 8 bases matching TRBD1. Sequencing was carried out using PBMCs. This TCR derives from a man between 25 and 39 years old in good health and CMV-seronegative. CDR3 protein: CASSSRTGKAYEQYF. The CDR3 nucleotides read TGTGCCAGCAGCTCCCGGACAGGGAAAGCCTACGAGCAGTACTTC. Complete variable domain (other parts from reference TRBV7-2 and TRBJ2-7): GAGVSQSPSNKVTEKGKDVELRCDPISGHTALYWYRQSLGQGLEFLIYFQGNSAPDKSGLPSDRFSAERTGGSVSTLTIQRTQQEDSAVYLCASSSRTGKAYEQYFGPGTRLTVT.